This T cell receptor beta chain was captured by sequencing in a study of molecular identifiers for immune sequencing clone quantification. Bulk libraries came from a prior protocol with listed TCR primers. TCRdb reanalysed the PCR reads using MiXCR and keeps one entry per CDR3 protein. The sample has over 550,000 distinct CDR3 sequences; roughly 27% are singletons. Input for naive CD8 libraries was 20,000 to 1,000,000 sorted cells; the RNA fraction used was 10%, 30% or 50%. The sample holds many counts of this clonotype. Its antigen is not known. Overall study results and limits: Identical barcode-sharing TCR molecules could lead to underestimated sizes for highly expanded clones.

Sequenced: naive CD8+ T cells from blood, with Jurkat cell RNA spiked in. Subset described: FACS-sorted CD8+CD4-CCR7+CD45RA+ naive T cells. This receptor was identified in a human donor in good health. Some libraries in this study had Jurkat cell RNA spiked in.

Here the CDR3 reads CASGRMPEKLFF. The CDR3 nucleotides are TGTGCCAGCGGGAGAATGCCGGAAAAACTGTTTTTT. This chain uses TRBV2 with TRBJ1-4; D is undetermined. The V end was cut by 8 bases, the J end by 8 bases, with 12 bases between. This CDR3 has 12 amino acids. Germline-derived CDR1 and CDR2 are SNHLY and FYNNEI.